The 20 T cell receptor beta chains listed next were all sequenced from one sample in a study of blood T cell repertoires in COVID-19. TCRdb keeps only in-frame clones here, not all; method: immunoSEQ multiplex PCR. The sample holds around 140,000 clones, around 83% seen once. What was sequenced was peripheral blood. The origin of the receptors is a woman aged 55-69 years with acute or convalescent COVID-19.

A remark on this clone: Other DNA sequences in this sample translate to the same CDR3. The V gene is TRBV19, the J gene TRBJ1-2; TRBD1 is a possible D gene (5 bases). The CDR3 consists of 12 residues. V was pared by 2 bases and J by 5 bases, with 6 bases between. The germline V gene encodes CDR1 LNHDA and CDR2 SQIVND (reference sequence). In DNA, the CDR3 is TGTGCCAGTAGTATATCAGGGTATGGCTACACCTTC. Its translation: CASSISGYGYTF.

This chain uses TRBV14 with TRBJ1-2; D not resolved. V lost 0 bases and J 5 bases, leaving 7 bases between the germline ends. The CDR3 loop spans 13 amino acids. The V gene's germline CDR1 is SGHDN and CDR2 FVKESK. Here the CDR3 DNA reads TGTGCCAGCAGCCAAGATTACAGTTATGGCTACACCTTC. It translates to CASSQDYSYGYTF.

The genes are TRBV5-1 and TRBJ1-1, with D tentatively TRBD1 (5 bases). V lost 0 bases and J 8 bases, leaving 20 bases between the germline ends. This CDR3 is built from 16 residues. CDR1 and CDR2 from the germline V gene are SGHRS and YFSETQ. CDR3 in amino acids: CASSLVTTTGHGEAFF. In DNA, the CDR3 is TGCGCCAGCAGCTTGGTCACCACGACTGGACACGGGGAAGCTTTCTTT.

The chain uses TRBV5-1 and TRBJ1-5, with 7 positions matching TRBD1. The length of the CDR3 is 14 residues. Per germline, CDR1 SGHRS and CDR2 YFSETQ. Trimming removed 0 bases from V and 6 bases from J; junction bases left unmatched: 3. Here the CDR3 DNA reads TGCGCCAGCAGCTTGGTAGGGGGCAGTCAGCCCCAGCATTTT. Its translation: CASSLVGGSQPQHF.

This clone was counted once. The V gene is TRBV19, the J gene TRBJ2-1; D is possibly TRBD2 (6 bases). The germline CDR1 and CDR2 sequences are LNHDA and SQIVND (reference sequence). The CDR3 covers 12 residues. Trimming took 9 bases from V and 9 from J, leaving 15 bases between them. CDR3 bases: TGTGCCAGCCGCGGGATCCGCAGTGAGCAGTTCTTC. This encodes CASRGIRSEQFF.

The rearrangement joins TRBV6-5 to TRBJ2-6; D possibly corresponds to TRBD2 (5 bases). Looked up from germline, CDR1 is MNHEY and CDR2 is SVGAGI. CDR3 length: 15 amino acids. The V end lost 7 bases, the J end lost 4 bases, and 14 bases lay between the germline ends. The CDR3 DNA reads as TGTGCCAGCAATCGGGGTACGGGCGGGGCCAACGTCCTGACTTTC. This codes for CASNRGTGGANVLTF.

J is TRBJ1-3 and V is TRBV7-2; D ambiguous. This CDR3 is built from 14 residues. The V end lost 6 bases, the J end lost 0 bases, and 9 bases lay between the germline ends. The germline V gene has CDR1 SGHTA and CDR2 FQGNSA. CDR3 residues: CASSNAVSGNTIYF. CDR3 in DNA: TGTGCCAGCAGTAATGCGGTCTCTGGAAACACCATATATTTT.

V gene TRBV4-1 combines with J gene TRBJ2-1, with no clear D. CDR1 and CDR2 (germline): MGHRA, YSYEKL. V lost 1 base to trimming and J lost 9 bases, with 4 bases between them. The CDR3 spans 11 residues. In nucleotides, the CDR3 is TGCGCCAGCAGCCAAGGCGCTGAGCAGTTCTTC. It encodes CASSQGAEQFF.

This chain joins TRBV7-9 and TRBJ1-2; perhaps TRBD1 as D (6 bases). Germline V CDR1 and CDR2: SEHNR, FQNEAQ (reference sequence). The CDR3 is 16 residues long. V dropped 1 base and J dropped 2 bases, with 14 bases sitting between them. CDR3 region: CASSLEGTSRNYGYTF. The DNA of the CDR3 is TGTGCCAGCAGCTTAGAGGGGACAAGTAGAAACTATGGCTACACCTTC.

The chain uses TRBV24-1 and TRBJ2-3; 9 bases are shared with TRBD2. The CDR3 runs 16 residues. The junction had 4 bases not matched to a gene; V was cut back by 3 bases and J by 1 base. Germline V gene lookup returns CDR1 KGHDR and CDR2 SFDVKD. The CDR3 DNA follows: TGTGCCACCAGTGATCCGGGACTAGCTGGCACAGATACGCAGTATTTT. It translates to CATSDPGLAGTDTQYF.

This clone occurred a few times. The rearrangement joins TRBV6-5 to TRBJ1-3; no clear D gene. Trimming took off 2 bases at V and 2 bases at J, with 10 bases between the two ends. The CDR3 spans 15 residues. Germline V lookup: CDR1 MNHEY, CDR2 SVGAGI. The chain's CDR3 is CASSYGLSPGNTIYF. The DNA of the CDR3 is TGTGCCAGCAGTTACGGGCTTAGTCCTGGAAACACCATATATTTT.

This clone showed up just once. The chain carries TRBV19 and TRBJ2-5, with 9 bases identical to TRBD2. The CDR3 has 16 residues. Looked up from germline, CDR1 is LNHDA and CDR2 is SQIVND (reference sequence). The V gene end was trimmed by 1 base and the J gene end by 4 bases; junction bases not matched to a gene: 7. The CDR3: CASSIVFAGGRETQYF. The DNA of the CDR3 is TGTGCCAGTAGTATAGTGTTTGCGGGGGGGCGAGAGACCCAGTACTTC.

CDR3 in DNA: TGTGCCTGGAGACCGGGACAGTTTAACTATGGCTACACCTTC. Amino acid sequence: CAWRPGQFNYGYTF. The rearrangement links TRBV30 to TRBJ1-2; TRBD1 aligns across 7 bases. The CDR3 covers 14 residues. The germline V gene encodes CDR1 GTSNPN and CDR2 SVGIG (reference sequence). V lost 3 bases to trimming and J lost 1 base; unmatched junction nucleotides: 5.

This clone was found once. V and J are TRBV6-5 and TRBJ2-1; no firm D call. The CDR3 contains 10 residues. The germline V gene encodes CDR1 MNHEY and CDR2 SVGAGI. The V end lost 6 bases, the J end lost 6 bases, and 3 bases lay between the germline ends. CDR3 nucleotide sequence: TGTGCCAGCAGCCTCAATGAGCAGTTCTTC. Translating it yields CASSLNEQFF.

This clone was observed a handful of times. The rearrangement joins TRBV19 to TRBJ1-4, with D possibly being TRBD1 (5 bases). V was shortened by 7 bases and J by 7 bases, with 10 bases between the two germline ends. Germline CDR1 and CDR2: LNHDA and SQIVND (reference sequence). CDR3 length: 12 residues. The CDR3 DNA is TGTGCCAGTACGGGGGTAACTGAAAAACTGTTTTTT. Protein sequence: CASTGVTEKLFF. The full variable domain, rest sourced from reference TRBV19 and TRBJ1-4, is DGGITQSPKYLFRKEGQNVTLSCEQNLNHDAMYWYRQDPGQGLRLIYYSQIVNDFQKGDIAEGYSVSREKKESFPLTVTSAQKNPTAFYLCASTGVTEKLFFGSGTQLSVL.

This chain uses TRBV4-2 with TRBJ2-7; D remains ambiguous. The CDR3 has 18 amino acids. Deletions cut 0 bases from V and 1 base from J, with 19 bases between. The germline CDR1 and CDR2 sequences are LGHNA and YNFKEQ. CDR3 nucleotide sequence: TGTGCCAGCAGCCAAGATCGACTGAATGTAGGTGGGTCCTACGAGCAGTACTTC. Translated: CASSQDRLNVGGSYEQYF.

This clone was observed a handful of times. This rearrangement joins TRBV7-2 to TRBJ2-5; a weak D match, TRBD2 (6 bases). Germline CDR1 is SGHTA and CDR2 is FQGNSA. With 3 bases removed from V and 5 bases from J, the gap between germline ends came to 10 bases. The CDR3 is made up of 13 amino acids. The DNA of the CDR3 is TGTGCCAGCAGCTTTAGAGGAGGGGAGACCCAGTACTTC. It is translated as CASSFRGGETQYF.

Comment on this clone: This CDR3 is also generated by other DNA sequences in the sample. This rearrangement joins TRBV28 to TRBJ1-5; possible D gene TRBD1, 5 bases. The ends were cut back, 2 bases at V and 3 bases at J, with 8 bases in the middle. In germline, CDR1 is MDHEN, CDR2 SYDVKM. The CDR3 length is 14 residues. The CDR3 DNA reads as TGTGCCAGCAGTTTAGGACAAGTCAATCAGCCCCAGCATTTT. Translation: CASSLGQVNQPQHF. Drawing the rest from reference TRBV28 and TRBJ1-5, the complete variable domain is DVKVTQSSRYLVKRTGEKVFLECVQDMDHENMFWYRQDPGLGLRLIYFSYDVKMKEKGDIPEGYSVSREKKERFSLILESASTNQTSMYLCASSLGQVNQPQHFGDGTRLSIL.

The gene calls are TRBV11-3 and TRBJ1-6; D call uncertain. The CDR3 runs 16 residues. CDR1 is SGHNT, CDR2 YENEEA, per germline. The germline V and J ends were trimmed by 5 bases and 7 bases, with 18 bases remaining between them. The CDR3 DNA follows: TGTGCCAGCAGCCTAGCGGGGAGGAGAGGGAATTCACCCCTCCACTTT. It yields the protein CASSLAGRRGNSPLHF.

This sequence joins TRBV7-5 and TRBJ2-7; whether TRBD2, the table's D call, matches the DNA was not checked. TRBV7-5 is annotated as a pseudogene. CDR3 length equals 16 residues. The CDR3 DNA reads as TGTGCCAGAAGCCCACCCGTTAGGACCGGGGCCTACGAGCAGTACTTC. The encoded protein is CARSPPVRTGAYEQYF.